This entry describes one T cell receptor beta chain. Assay used: immunoSEQ multiplex PCR; TCRdb lists only in-frame clones, some missing. The sample includes tens of thousands of clones, roughly 84% seen only once; the top ten take around a tenth. Time point in this sample: pretreatment peripheral blood. The sample comes from a study of PD-L1 blockade in urothelial cancer. The V gene lost 2 bases and the J gene lost 1 base, with 9 bases spanning the gap. Germline CDR1 and CDR2: SGHVS and FQNEAQ. This CDR3 region has 14 residues. This chain links TRBV7-8 with TRBJ2-7; a weak D match, TRBD1 (5 bases). The material was PBMCs, obtained around atezolizumab (anti-PD-L1) treatment. The sequence derives from a woman between 70 and 85 years old with urothelial cancer. In DNA, the CDR3 is TGTGCCAGCAGCTTACTCTACAGGTCCTACGAGCAGTACTTC. Translation: CASSLLYRSYEQYF.